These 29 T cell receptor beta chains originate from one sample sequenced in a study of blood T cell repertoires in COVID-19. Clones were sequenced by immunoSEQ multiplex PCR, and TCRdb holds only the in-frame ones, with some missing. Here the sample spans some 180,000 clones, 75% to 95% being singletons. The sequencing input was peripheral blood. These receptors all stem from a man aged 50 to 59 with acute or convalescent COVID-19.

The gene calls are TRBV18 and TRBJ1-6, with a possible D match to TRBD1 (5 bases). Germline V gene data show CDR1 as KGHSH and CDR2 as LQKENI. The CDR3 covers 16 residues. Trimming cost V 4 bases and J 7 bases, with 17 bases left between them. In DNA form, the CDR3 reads TGTGCCAGCTCACTTAATAGTCAGGGAGGAAATTCACCCCTCCACTTT. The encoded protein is CASSLNSQGGNSPLHF.

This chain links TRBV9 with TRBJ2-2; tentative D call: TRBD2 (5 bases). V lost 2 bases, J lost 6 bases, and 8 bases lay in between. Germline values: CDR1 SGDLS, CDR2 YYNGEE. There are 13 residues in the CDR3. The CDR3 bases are TGTGCCAGCAGCGTCGAGGGCGCCGGGGAGCTGTTTTTT. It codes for CASSVEGAGELFF.

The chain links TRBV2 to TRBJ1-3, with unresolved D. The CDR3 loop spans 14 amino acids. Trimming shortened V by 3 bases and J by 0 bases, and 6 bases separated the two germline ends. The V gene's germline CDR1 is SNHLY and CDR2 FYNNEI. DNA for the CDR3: TGTGCCAGCAGTGACTACGGCTCTGGAAACACCATATATTTT. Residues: CASSDYGSGNTIYF.

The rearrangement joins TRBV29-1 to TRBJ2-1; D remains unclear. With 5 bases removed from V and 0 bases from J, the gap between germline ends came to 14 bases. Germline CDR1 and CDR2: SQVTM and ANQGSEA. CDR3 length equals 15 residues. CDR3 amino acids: CSVNTISGSYNEQFF. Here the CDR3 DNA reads TGCAGCGTTAATACGATTTCAGGCTCCTACAATGAGCAGTTCTTC.

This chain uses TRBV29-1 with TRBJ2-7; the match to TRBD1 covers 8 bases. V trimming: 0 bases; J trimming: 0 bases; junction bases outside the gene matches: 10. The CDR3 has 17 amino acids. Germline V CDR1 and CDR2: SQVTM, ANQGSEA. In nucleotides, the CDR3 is TGCAGCGTTGAAGAAAATCTCCGGGACAGGAGCTCCTACGAGCAGTACTTC. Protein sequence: CSVEENLRDRSSYEQYF.

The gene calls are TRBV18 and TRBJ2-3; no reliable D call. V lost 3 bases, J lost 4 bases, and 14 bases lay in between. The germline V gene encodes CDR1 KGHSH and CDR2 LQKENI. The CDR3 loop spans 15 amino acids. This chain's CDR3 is CASSPGLTSPDTQYF. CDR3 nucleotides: TGTGCCAGCTCACCCGGTTTAACTTCCCCAGATACGCAGTATTTT.

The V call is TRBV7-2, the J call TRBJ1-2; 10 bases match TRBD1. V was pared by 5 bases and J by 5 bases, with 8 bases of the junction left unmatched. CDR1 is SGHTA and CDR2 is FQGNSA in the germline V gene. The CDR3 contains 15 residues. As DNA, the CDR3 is TGTGCCAGCAGCCAATGGACAGGGGGTGGATATGGCTACACCTTC. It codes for CASSQWTGGGYGYTF. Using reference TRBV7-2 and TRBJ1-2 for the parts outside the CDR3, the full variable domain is GAGVSQSPSNKVTEKGKDVELRCDPISGHTALYWYRQSLGQGLEFLIYFQGNSAPDKSGLPSDRFSAERTGGSVSTLTIQRTQQEDSAVYLCASSQWTGGGYGYTFGSGTRLTVV.

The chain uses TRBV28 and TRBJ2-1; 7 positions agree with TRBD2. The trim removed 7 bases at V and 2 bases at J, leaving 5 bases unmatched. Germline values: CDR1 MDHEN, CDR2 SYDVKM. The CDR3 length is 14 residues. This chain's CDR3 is CASIREAAYNEQFF. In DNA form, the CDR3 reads TGTGCCAGCATACGGGAGGCGGCCTACAATGAGCAGTTCTTC.

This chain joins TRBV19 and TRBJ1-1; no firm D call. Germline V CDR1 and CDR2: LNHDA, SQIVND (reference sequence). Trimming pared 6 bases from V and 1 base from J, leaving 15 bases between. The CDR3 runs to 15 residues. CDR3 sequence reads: CASRIPRDTNTEAFF. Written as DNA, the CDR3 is TGTGCCAGTAGGATACCTCGGGATACGAACACTGAAGCTTTCTTT.

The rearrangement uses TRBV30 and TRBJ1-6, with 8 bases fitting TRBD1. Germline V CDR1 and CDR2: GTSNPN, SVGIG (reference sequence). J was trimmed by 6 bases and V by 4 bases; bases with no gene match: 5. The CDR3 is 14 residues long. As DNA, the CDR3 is TGTGCCTGGACAGGGGGCCTCCCTAATTCACCCCTCCACTTT. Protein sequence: CAWTGGLPNSPLHF.

The CDR3 here is CASSPRWGDNEQFF. In nucleotides, the CDR3 is TGCGCCAGCAGCCCCCGTTGGGGGGACAATGAGCAGTTCTTC. V usage is TRBV5-1 and J usage is TRBJ2-1, with D maybe TRBD2 (6 bases). V lost 4 bases, J lost 5 bases, and 13 bases lay in between. The germline gives CDR1 SGHRS, CDR2 YFSETQ. The CDR3 sequence is 14 residues long.

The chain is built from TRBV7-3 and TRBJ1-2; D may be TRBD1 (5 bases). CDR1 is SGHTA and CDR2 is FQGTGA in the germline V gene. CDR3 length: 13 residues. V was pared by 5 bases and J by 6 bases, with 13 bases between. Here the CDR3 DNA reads TGTGCCAGCAGCCCAGGGCCCCGAGATGGCTACACCTTC. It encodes CASSPGPRDGYTF.

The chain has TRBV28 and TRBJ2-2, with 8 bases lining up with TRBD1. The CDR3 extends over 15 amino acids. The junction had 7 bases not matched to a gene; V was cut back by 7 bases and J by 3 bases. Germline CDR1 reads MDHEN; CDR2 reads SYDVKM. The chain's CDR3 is CASTEQGVHTGELFF. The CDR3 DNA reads TGTGCCAGCACGGAACAGGGGGTACACACCGGGGAGCTGTTTTTT. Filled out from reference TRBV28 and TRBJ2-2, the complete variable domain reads DVKVTQSSRYLVKRTGEKVFLECVQDMDHENMFWYRQDPGLGLRLIYFSYDVKMKEKGDIPEGYSVSREKKERFSLILESASTNQTSMYLCASTEQGVHTGELFFGEGSRLTVL.

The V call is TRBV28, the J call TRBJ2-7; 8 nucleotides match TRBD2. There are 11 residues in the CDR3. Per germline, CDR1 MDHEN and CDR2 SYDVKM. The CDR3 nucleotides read TGTGGCTCGCGGGGGGCCTACGAGCAGTACTTC. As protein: CGSRGAYEQYF. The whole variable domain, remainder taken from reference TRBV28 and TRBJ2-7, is DVKVTQSSRYLVKRTGEKVFLECVQDMDHENMFWYRQDPGLGLRLIYFSYDVKMKEKGDIPEGYSVSREKKERFSLILESASTNQTSMYLCGSRGAYEQYFGPGTRLTVT.

CDR3 sequence: CASSPRDNYGYTF. CDR3 DNA sequence: TGTGCCAGCAGCCCACGGGACAATTATGGCTACACCTTC. This chain connects TRBV7-9 to TRBJ1-2; a weak D match, TRBD1 (6 bases). The CDR3 runs to 13 residues. Per germline, CDR1 SEHNR and CDR2 FQNEAQ (reference sequence). The V gene lost 5 bases and the J gene lost 5 bases, with 12 bases spanning the gap.

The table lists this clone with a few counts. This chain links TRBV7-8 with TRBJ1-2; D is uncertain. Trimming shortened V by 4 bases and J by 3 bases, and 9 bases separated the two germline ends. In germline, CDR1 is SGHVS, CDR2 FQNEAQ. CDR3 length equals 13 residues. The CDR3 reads CASSSAADYGYTF. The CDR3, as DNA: TGTGCCAGCAGCTCTGCGGCGGACTATGGCTACACCTTC.

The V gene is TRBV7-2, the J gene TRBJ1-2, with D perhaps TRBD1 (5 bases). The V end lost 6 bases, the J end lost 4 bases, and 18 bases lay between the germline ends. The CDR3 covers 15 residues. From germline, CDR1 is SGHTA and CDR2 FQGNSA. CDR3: CASSKGRGAGYGYTF. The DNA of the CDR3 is TGTGCCAGCAGTAAAGGGAGGGGCGCGGGCTATGGCTACACCTTC.

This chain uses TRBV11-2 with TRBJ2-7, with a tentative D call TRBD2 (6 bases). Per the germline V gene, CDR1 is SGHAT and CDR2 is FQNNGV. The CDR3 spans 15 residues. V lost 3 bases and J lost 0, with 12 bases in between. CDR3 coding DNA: TGTGCCAGCAGCTTGGAGGGTGCCCACTCCTACGAGCAGTACTTC. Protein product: CASSLEGAHSYEQYF. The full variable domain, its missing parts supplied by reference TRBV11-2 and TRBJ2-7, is EAGVAQSPRYKIIEKRQSVAFWCNPISGHATLYWYQQILGQGPKLLIQFQNNGVVDDSQLPKDRFSAERLKGVDSTLKIQPAKLEDSAVYLCASSLEGAHSYEQYFGPGTRLTVT.

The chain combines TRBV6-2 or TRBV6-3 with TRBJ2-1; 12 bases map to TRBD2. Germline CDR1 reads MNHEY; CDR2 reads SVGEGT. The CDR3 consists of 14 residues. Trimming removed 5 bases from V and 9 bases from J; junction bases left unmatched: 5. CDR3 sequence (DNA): TGTGCCAGCAGTCTAGCGGGGGGGATAGTTGAGCAGTTCTTC. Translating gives CASSLAGGIVEQFF.

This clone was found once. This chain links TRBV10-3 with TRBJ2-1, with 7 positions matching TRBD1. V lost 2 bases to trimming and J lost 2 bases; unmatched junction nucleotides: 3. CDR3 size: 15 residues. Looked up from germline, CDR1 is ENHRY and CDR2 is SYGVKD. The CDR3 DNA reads TGTGCCATCAGTGAGGGGACAGATCCCTACAATGAGCAGTTCTTC. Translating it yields CAISEGTDPYNEQFF.

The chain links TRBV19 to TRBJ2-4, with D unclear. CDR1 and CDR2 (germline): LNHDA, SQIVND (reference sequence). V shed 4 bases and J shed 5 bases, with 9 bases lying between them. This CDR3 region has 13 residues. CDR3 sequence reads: CASSSGPENIQYF. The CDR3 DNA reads TGTGCCAGTAGTAGCGGCCCAGAAAACATTCAGTACTTC. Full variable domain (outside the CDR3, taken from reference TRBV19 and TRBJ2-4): DGGITQSPKYLFRKEGQNVTLSCEQNLNHDAMYWYRQDPGQGLRLIYYSQIVNDFQKGDIAEGYSVSREKKESFPLTVTSAQKNPTAFYLCASSSGPENIQYFGAGTRLSVL.

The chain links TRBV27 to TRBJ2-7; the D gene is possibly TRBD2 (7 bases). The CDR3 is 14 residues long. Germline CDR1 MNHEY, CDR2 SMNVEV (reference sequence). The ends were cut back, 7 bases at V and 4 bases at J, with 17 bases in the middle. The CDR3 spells CASIIGGAGYEQYV. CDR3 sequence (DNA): TGTGCCAGCATTATAGGGGGGGCCGGGTACGAGCAGTACGTC.

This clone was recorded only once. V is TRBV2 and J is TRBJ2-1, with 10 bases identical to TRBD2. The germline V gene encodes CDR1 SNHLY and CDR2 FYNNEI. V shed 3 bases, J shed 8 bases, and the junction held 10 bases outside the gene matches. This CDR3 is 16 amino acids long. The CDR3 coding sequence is TGTGCCAGCAGTGATGGGAGCGGGAGGGCCGTAGATGAGCAGTTCTTC. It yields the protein CASSDGSGRAVDEQFF.

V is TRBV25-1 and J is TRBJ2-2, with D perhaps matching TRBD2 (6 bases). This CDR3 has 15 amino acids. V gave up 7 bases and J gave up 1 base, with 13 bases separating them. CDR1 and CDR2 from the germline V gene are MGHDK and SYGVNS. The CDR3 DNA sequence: TGTGCCAGCAAGACGGGGGAGATGAACACCGGGGAGCTGTTTTTT. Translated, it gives CASKTGEMNTGELFF.

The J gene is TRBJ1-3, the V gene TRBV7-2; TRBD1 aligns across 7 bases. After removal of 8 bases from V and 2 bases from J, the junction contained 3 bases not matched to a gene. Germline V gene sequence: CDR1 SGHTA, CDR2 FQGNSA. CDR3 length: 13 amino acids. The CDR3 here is CASSTGAGNTIYF. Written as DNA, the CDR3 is TGTGCCAGCTCTACAGGGGCTGGAAACACCATATATTTT.

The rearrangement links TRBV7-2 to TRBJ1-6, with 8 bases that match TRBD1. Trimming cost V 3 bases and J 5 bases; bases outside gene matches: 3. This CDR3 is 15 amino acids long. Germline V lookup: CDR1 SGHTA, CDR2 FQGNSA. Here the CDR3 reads CASSFSTGDNSPLHF. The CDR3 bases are TGTGCCAGCAGCTTCTCGACAGGGGATAATTCACCCCTCCACTTT. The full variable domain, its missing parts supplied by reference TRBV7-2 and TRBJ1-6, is GAGVSQSPSNKVTEKGKDVELRCDPISGHTALYWYRQSLGQGLEFLIYFQGNSAPDKSGLPSDRFSAERTGGSVSTLTIQRTQQEDSAVYLCASSFSTGDNSPLHFGNGTRLTVT.

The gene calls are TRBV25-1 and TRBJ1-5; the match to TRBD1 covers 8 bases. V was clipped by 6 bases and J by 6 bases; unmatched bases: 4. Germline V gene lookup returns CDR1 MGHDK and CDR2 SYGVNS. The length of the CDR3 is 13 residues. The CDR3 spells CASSSTGAQPQHF. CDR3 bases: TGTGCCAGCAGCTCGACAGGGGCTCAGCCCCAGCATTTT.

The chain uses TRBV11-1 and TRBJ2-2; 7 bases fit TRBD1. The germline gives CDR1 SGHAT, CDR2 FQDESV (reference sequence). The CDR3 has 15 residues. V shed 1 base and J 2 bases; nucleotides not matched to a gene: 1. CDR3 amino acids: CASSLGQGNTGELFF. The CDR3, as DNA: TGTGCCAGCAGCTTAGGACAGGGCAACACCGGGGAGCTGTTTTTT.

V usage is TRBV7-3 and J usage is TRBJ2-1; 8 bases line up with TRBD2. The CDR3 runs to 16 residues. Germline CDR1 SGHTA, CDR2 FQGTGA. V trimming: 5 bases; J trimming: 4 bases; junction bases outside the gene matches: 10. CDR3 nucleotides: TGTGCCAGCAGCCCGCTTGCGGGGGGAGTGTACAATGAGCAGTTCTTC. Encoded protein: CASSPLAGGVYNEQFF.